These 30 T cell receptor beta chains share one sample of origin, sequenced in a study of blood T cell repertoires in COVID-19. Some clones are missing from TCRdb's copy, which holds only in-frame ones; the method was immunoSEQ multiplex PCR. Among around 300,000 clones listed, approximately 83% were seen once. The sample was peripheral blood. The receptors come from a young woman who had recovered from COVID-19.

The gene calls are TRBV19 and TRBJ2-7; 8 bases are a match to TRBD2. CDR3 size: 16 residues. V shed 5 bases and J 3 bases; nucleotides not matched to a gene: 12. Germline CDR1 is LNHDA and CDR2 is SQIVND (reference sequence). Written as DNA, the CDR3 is TGTGCCAGTAGTCCCGCTAGCGGGTCGAGTATCTACGAGCAGTACTTC. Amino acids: CASSPASGSSIYEQYF.

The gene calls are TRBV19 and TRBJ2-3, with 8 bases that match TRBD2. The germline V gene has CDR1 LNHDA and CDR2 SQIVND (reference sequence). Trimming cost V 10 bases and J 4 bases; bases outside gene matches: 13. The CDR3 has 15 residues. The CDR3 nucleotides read TGTGCCACCAAGGCCGGGACTAGGAGTTCAGATACGCAGTATTTT. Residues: CATKAGTRSSDTQYF.

The CDR3 sequence is CASSHIGNEQFF. CDR3 nucleotide sequence: TGTGCCAGCAGTCACATCGGGAATGAGCAGTTCTTC. V and J are TRBV27 and TRBJ2-1; D not resolved. The germline V and J ends were trimmed by 5 bases and 7 bases, with 9 bases remaining between them. This CDR3 has 12 amino acids. Germline values: CDR1 MNHEY, CDR2 SMNVEV (reference sequence).

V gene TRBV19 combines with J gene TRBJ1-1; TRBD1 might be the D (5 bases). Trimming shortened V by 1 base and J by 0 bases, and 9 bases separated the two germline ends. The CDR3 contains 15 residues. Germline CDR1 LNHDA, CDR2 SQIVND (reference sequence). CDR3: CASSIGQLLNTEAFF. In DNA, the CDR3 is TGTGCCAGTAGTATAGGACAGCTACTGAACACTGAAGCTTTCTTT.

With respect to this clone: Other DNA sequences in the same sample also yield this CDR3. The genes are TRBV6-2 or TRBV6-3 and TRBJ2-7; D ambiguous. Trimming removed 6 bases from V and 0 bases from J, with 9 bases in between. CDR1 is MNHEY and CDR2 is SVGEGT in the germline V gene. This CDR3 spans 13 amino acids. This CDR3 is CASSDSLSYEQYF. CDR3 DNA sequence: TGTGCCAGCAGCGACTCCCTCTCCTACGAGCAGTACTTC.

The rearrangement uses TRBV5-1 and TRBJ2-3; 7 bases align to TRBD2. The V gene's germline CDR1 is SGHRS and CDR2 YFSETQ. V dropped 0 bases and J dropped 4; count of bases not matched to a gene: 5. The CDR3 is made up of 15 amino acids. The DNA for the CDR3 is TGCGCCAGCAGCTTGGATGCTAGCGGCGCAGATACGCAGTATTTT. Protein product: CASSLDASGADTQYF.

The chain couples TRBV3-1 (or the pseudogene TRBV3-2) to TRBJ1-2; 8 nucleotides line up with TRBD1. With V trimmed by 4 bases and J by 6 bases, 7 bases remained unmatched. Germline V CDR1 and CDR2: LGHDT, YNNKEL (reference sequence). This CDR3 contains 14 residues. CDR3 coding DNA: TGTGCCAGCAGCCCGACAGGGGAATGGAATGGCTACACCTTC. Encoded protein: CASSPTGEWNGYTF.

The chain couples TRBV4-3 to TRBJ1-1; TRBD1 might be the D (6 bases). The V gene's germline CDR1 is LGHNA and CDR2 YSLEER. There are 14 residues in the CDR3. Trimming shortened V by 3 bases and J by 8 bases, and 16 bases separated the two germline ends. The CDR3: CASSQGRGVREAFF. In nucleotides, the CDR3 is TGCGCCAGCAGCCAGGGCAGGGGCGTGAGAGAAGCTTTCTTT.

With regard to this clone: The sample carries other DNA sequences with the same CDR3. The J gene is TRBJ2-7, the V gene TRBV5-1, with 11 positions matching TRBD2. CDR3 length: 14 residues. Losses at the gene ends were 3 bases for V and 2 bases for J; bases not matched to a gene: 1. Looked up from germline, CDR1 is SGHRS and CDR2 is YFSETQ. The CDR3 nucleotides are TGCGCCAGCAGCTCTAGCGGGGGGACCTACGAGCAGTACTTC. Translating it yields CASSSSGGTYEQYF.

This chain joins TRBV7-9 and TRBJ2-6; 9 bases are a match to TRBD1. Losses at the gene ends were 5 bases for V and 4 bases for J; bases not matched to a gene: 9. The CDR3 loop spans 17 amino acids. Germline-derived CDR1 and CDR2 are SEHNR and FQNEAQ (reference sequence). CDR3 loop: CASSPGTGTRGANVLTF. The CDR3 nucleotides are TGTGCCAGCAGCCCCGGGACAGGGACCCGGGGGGCCAACGTCCTGACTTTC.

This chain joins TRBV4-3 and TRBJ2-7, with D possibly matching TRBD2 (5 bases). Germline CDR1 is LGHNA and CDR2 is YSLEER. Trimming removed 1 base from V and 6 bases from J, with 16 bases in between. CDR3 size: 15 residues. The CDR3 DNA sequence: TGCGCCAGCAGCCAAGGGACTTCCCCCTTCGCCGAGCAGTACTTC. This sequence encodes CASSQGTSPFAEQYF.

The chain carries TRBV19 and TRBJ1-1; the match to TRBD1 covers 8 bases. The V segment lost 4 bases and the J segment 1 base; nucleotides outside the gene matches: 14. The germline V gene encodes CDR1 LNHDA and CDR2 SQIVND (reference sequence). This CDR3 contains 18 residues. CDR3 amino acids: CASSNGIRRTGSNTEAFF. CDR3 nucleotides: TGTGCCAGTAGTAATGGCATCCGGAGGACAGGGTCGAACACTGAAGCTTTCTTT.

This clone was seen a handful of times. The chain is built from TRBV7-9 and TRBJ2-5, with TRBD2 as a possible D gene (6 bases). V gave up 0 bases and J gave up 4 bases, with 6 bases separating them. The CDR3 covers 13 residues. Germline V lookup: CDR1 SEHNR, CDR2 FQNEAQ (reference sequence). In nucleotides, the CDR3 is TGTGCCAGCAGCTTAGCGGAGGGAGAGACCCAGTACTTC. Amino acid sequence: CASSLAEGETQYF.

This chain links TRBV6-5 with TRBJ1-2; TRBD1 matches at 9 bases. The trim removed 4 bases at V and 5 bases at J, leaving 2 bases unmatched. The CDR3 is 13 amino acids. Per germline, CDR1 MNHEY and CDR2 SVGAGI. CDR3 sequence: CASSWDRDYGYTF. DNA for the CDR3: TGTGCCAGCAGTTGGGACAGGGATTATGGCTACACCTTC.

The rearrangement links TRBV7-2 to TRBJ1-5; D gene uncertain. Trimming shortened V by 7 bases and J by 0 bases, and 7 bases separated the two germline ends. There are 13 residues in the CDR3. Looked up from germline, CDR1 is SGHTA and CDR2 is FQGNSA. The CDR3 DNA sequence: TGTGCCAGCACCAGATATAGCAATCAGCCCCAGCATTTT. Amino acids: CASTRYSNQPQHF.

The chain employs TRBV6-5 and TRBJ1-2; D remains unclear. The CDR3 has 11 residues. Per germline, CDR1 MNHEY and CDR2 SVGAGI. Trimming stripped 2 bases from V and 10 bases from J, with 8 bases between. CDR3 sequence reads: CASSYADIYTF. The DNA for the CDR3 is TGTGCCAGCAGTTACGCCGACATCTACACCTTC.

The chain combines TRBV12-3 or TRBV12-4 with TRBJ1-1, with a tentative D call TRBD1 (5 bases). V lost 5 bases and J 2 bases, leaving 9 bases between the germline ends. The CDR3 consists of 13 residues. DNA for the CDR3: TGTGCCAGCAGTCGCAGGGAAAACACTGAAGCTTTCTTT. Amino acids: CASSRRENTEAFF.

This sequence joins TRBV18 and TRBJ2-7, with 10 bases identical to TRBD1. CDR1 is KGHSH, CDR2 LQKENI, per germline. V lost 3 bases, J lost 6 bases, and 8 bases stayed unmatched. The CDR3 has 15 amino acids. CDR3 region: CASSPNRDRGLEQYF. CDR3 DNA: TGTGCCAGCTCACCCAACCGGGACAGGGGACTCGAGCAGTACTTC.

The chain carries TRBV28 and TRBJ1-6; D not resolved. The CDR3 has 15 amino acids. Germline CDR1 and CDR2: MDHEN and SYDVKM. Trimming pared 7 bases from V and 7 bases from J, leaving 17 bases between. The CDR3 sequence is CASKGGISRNSPLHF. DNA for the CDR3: TGTGCCAGCAAGGGAGGGATCTCCCGAAATTCACCCCTCCACTTT.

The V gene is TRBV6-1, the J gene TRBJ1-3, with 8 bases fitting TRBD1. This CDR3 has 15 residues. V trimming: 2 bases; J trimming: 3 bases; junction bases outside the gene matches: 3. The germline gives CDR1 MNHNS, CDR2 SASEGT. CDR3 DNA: TGTGCCAGCAGTGAACAGGGACAGGTTGGAAACACCATATATTTT. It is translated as CASSEQGQVGNTIYF.

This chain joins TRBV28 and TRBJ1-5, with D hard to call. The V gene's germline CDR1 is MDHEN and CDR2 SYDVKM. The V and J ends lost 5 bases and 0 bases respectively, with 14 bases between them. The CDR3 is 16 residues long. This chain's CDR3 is CASSPSGQNSNQPQHF. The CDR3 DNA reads TGTGCCAGCAGTCCTTCTGGGCAGAATAGCAATCAGCCCCAGCATTTT.

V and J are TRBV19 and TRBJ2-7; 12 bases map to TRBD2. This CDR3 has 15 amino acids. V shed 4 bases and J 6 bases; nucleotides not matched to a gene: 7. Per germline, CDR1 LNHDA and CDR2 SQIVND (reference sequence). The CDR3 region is CASSNLAGGLGEQYF. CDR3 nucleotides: TGTGCCAGTAGTAATCTAGCGGGGGGGCTTGGCGAGCAGTACTTC.

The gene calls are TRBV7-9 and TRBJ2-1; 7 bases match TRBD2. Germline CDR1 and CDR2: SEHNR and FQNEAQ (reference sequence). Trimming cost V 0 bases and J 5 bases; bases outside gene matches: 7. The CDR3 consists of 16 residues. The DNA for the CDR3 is TGTGCCAGCAGCTTAGCATCGAGCGGGGTAAACAATGAGCAGTTCTTC. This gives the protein CASSLASSGVNNEQFF.

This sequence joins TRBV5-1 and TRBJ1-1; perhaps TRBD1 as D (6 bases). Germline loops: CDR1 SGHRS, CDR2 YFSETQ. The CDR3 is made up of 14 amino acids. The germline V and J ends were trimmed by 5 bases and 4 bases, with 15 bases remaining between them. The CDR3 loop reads CASSPNQGTTEAFF. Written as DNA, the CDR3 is TGCGCCAGCAGTCCTAACCAGGGGACCACTGAAGCTTTCTTT.

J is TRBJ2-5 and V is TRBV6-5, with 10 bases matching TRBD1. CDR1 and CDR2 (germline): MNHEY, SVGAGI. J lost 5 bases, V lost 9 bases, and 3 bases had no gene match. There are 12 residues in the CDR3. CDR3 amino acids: CASDRGPETQYF. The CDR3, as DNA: TGTGCCAGTGACAGGGGGCCCGAGACCCAGTACTTC.

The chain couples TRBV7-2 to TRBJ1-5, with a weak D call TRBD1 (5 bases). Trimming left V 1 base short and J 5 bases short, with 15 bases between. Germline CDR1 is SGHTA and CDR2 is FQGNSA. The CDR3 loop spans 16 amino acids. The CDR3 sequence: CASSLGPTGGDQPQHF. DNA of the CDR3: TGTGCCAGCAGCTTAGGCCCTACGGGGGGGGATCAGCCCCAGCATTTT.

The CDR3 reads CASSGSGRAPDTQYF. The DNA of the CDR3 is TGTGCCAGCAGTGGGAGCGGGAGGGCCCCCGATACGCAGTATTTT. V usage is TRBV9 and J usage is TRBJ2-3; 10 nucleotides line up with TRBD2. CDR3 length equals 15 residues. Unmatched junction bases numbered 9, after V lost 5 bases and J lost 6 bases. Germline V gene sequence: CDR1 SGDLS, CDR2 YYNGEE.

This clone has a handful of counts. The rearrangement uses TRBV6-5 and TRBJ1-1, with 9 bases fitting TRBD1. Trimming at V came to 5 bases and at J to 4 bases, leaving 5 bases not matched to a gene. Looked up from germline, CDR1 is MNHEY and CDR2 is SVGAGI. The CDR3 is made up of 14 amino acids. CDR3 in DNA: TGTGCCAGCAGTCAGGGACAGGGTAGCACTGAAGCTTTCTTT. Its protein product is CASSQGQGSTEAFF.

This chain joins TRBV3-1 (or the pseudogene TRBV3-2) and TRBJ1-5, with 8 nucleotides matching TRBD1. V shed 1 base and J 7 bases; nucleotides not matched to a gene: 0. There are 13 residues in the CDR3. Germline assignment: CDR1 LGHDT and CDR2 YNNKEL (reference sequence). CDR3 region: CASSQAGGQPQHF. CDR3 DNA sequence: TGTGCCAGCAGCCAAGCAGGGGGCCAGCCCCAGCATTTT.

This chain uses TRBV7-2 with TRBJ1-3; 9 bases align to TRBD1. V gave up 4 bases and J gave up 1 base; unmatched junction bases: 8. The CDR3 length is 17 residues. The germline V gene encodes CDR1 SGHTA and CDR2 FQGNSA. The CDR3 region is CASSSGQGKGSGNTIYF. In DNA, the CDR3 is TGTGCCAGCAGCTCAGGACAGGGGAAAGGTTCTGGAAACACCATATATTTT.